These 8 T cell receptor beta chains were sequenced from one sample in a study of T cells in Graves' hyperthyroidism and ophthalmopathy. Template material for amplifying TCR beta CDR3 regions consisted of RNA transcripts. HTBI primers were employed in a first-round RT-PCR of the TCR CDR3. TCRdb redid the calling of the multiplex PCR reads with MiXCR, one entry per CDR3 protein. The sample consists of about 520,000 distinct CDR3 sequences, approximately 24% of them appearing once. The sample taken for sequencing was blood. Source of these receptors: a woman aged 25 to 45 with Graves' ophthalmopathy.

This clonotype was observed once. A much larger clone differs from this one at a single base, so this may be a read error. As the CDR3 is not closed by the conserved phenylalanine or tryptophan, this likely results from a read error. This rearrangement joins TRBV6-1 to TRBJ1-5; D perhaps matches TRBD1 (5 bases). Germline V gives CDR1 MNHNS, CDR2 SASEGT. The CDR3 sequence is 16 residues long. Trimming took off 2 bases at V and 3 bases at J, with 14 bases between the two ends. The CDR3 loop is CASSEWRMGPNQPQHV. The CDR3 bases are TGTGCCAGCAGTGAATGGCGGATGGGACCCAATCAGCCCCAGCATGTT.

There are a few counts of this clonotype. The rearrangement links TRBV28 to TRBJ1-5; the D is unclear. Germline-derived CDR1 and CDR2 are MDHEN and SYDVKM. The CDR3 loop spans 14 amino acids. V lost 5 bases to trimming and J lost 1 base, with 9 bases between them. The CDR3 protein is CASSPPDSNQPQHF. CDR3 bases: TGTGCCAGCAGTCCTCCGGACAGCAATCAGCCCCAGCATTTT.

There are many counts of this clonotype. The chain has TRBV12-3 or TRBV12-4 and TRBJ2-2; 11 bases fit TRBD2. The V segment lost 3 bases and the J segment 5 bases; nucleotides outside the gene matches: 5. This CDR3 has 16 amino acids. The CDR3 region is CASSFWRLAGTGELFF. CDR3 DNA sequence: TGTGCCAGCAGTTTTTGGCGACTAGCGGGGACCGGGGAGCTGTTTTTT.

This clonotype has at least ten counts. The genes are TRBV7-9 and TRBJ2-5; TRBD1 matches 7 bases. CDR1 SEHNR and CDR2 FQNEAQ come from the germline V gene (reference sequence). The CDR3 is 16 residues long. J was trimmed by 2 bases and V by 5 bases; bases with no gene match: 11. CDR3 nucleotides: TGTGCCAGCAGCCCATTATCAGGGGGACAGCAAGAGACCCAGTACTTC. Translated, it gives CASSPLSGGQQETQYF.

This clonotype has a count of ten or more. The chain combines TRBV2 with TRBJ1-5; D not resolved. The V gene's germline CDR1 is SNHLY and CDR2 FYNNEI. The CDR3 spans 14 residues. Between the trimmed V and J ends, which lost 4 bases and 7 bases, there was a span of 14 bases. CDR3 sequence reads: CASSGVGGKQPQHF. In DNA, the CDR3 is TGTGCCAGCAGTGGAGTTGGAGGGAAGCAGCCCCAGCATTTT.

V is TRBV20-1 and J is TRBJ2-7; D perhaps matches TRBD2 (5 bases). Trimming took off 3 bases at V and 4 bases at J, with 13 bases between the two ends. Germline-derived CDR1 and CDR2 are DFQATT and SNEGSKA (reference sequence). The CDR3 loop spans 13 amino acids. CDR3 loop: CSASGRTSYEQYF. In nucleotides, the CDR3 is TGCAGTGCTAGTGGCAGGACTTCTTACGAGCAGTACTTC.

This clonotype was detected many times. The chain links TRBV20-1 to TRBJ1-1; 7 bases line up with TRBD1. The length of the CDR3 is 15 residues. The germline V gene has CDR1 DFQATT and CDR2 SNEGSKA (reference sequence). The V gene end was trimmed by 5 bases and the J gene end by 2 bases; junction bases not matched to a gene: 11. This CDR3 is CSASPGQLLNTEAFF. The CDR3 DNA sequence: TGCAGTGCTTCCCCGGGACAGCTTCTAAACACTGAAGCTTTCTTT.

This chain uses TRBV20-1 with TRBJ1-1; D may be TRBD1 (6 bases). Germline lookup yields CDR1 DFQATT and CDR2 SNEGSKA (reference sequence). The CDR3 has 13 amino acids. Between the trimmed V and J ends, which lost 2 bases and 3 bases, there was a span of 10 bases. The CDR3 reads CSARRGHHTEAFF. The CDR3 nucleotides read TGCAGTGCTAGACGGGGACACCACACTGAAGCTTTCTTT.